This T cell receptor (beta chain) was identified during a study of memory CD4+ T cells and cytomegalovirus serostatus. Germline V lookup: CDR1 SNHLY, CDR2 FYNNEI. Trimming at V came to 8 bases and at J to 3 bases, leaving 5 bases not matched to a gene. This CDR3 has 13 residues. The sort gate was single viable CD3+CD4+CD8-CD45RO+ cells for memory CD4+ T cells. The repertoire was sequenced with immunoSEQ multiplex PCR; TCRdb's copy has only in-frame clones and lacks some. There are 56,000 or so clones in the sample; around three quarters occur only once, and approximately 0.53% lies in the top ten. Sequenced sample: memory CD4+ T cells from blood. The V gene is TRBV2, the J gene TRBJ1-2; 8 nucleotides align to TRBD1. The receptor comes from an adult in good health and CMV-seronegative. Some clones in this sample may be carry-over from other donors' samples. CDR3 loop: CASSPGGDYGYTF. CDR3 sequence (DNA): TGTGCCAGCTCTCCAGGGGGCGACTATGGCTACACCTTC.